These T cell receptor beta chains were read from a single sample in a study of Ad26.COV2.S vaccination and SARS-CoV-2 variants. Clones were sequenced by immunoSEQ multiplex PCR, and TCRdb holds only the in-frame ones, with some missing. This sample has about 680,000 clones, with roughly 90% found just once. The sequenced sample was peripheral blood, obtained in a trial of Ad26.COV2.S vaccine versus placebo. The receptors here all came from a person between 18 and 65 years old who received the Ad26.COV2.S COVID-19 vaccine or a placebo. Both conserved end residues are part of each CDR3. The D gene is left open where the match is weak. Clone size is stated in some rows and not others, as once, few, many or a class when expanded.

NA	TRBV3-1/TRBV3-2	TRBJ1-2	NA	TGTGCCAGCAGCCACCCCACGGCCGCCCCCTATGGCTACACCTTC	CASSHPTAAPYGYTF
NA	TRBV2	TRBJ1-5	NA	TGTGCCAGCACCAGGGATAATCAGCCCCAGCATTTT	CASTRDNQPQHF
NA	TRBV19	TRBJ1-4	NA	TGTGCCAGTAGTATAGAGGCTCGGGGGTATGAAAAACTGTTTTTT	CASSIEARGYEKLFF
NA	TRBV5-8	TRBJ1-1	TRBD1	TGTGCCAGCAGCCGGGGACAGGGTTCCAACACTGAAGCTTTCTTT	CASSRGQGSNTEAFF
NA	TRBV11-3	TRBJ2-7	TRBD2	TGTGCCAGCAGCCGGGGGGAGGCCTACGAGCAGTACTTC	CASSRGEAYEQYF
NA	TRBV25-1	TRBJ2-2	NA	TGTGCCAGCAGTAGCGCCGGACCGAACACCGGGGAGCTGTTTTTT	CASSSAGPNTGELFF
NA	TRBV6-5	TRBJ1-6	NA	TGTGCCAGCAGTTACTCGAAGCCCACGTATAATTCACCCCTCCACTTT	CASSYSKPTYNSPLHF
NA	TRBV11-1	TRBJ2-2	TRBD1	TGTGCCAGCAGCTTAGCCCCGACAGGGACCGGGGAGCTGTTTTTT	CASSLAPTGTGELFF
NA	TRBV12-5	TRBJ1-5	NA	TGTGCTAGTGGTTTGGGGAGTGGGGGCAATCAGCCCCAGCATTTT	CASGLGSGGNQPQHF
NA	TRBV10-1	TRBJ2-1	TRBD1	TGCGCCAGCAGGAGGACAGGGGGGAATGAGCAGTTCTTC	CASRRTGGNEQFF
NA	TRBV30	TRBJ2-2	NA	TGTGCCTGGAGTGTGGGGGGGACAACGAACACCGGGGAGCTGTTTTTT	CAWSVGGTTNTGELFF
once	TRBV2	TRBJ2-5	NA	TGTGCCAGCAGTGAACTTATGGGCGGCCAAGAGACCCAGTACTTC	CASSELMGGQETQYF
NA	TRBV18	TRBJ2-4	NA	TGTGCCAGCTCATCTCAGGAGCAGGTCCCGCCCGTAGCCAAAAACATTCAGTACTTC	CASSSQEQVPPVAKNIQYF
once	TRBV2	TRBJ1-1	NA	TGTGCCAGCAGAGTCACCGGGGACGGAGAAGCTTTCTTT	CASRVTGDGEAFF
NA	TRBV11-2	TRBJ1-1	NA	TGTGCCAGCAGCTACATGCCCGGGGGAGCTTCTGAAGCTTTCTTT	CASSYMPGGASEAFF
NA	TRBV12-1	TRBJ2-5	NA	TGTGCCAGCAGCAACCTCGAGCTCCCGGGGCACCGGGTGGAAGAGACCCAGTACTTC	CASSNLELPGHRVEETQYF
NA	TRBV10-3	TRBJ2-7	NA	TGTGCCATAATGTCTGGAGGGTACCGTTACGAGCAGTACTTC	CAIMSGGYRYEQYF
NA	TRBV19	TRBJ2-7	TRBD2	TGTGCCACCGGACTAGCGGGAGTCTACGAGCAGTACTTC	CATGLAGVYEQYF
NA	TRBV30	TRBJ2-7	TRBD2	TGTGCCTGGAGTGTTCTGGCGGGAGCCCCCGAGCAGTACTTC	CAWSVLAGAPEQYF
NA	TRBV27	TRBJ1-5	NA	TGTGCCAGCAGACGAAACGAGGCAACTCAGCCCCAGCATTTT	CASRRNEATQPQHF
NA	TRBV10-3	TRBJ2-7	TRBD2	TGTGCCATCAGTGGGGGGCGGGGAAGCGGGAGCTCCTACGAGCAGTACTTC	CAISGGRGSGSSYEQYF
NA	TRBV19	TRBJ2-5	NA	TGTGCCACGCTTTTTCGGGACGGCGGGAAAGAGACCCAGTACTTC	CATLFRDGGKETQYF
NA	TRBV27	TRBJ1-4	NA	TGTGCCAGCAGCCGCAGGGGTCTGGCTAATGAAAAACTGTTTTTT	CASSRRGLANEKLFF
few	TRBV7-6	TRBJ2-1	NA	TGTGCCAGCAGCTTATTGGGGACAGCTTCTAGCGGCCACAATGAGCAGTTCTTC	CASSLLGTASSGHNEQFF
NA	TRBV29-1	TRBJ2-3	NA	TGCAGCGTTGAGTGGCTGAGGAATACGCAGTATTTT	CSVEWLRNTQYF
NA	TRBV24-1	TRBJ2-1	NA	TGTGCCACCAGTGATCTACCAATCACGGGCTCCTACAATGAGCAGTTCTTC	CATSDLPITGSYNEQFF
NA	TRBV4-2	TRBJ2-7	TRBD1	TGTGCCAGCAGCCAATCGGACAGGGTCAACGAGCAGTACTTC	CASSQSDRVNEQYF
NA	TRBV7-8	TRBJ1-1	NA	TGTGCCAGCAGCTTTCCGGGAAACACTGAAGCTTTCTTT	CASSFPGNTEAFF
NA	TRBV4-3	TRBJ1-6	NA	TGCGCCAGCAGCCAGGCTATATGGGAAAATTCACCCCTCCACTTT	CASSQAIWENSPLHF
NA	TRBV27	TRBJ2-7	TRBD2	TGTGCCAGCAGAGCGACTACTAGCGGAGGTTCCTACGAGCAGTACTTC	CASRATTSGGSYEQYF
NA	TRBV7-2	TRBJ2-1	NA	TGTGCCAGCAGCCCTAAAGGGGGGGCCAACTACAATGAGCAGTTCTTC	CASSPKGGANYNEQFF
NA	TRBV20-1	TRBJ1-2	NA	TGCAGTGCTAGTGTTCAGGAAAGAGGCTACACCTTC	CSASVQERGYTF
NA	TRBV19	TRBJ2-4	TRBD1	TGTGCCAGTAGTCCCAGGACAGGGTACATTCAGTACTTC	CASSPRTGYIQYF
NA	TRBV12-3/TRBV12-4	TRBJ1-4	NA	TGTGCCAGCAGTAGGGCGGGCCTCGAAAAACTGTTTTTT	CASSRAGLEKLFF
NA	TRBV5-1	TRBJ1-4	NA	TGCGCCAGCAGCTCGAACACAGGGACGAATGAAAAACTGTTTTTT	CASSSNTGTNEKLFF
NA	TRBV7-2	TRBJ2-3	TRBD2	TGTGCCAGCAGCTTAAACCAGCGGGGGCCCACAGATACGCAGTATTTT	CASSLNQRGPTDTQYF
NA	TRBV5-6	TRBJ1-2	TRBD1	TGTGCCAGCAGCTTTTGGGACAGATTCTATGGCTACACCTTC	CASSFWDRFYGYTF
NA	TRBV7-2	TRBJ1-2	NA	TGTGCCAGCAGCTTAGACCCAGGCAACTATGGCTACACCTTC	CASSLDPGNYGYTF
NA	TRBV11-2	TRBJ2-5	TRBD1	TGTGCCAGCAGCACAGGACAGGGAGGGACCCAGTACTTC	CASSTGQGGTQYF
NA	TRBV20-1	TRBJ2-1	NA	TGCAGTGCCGGTCCCGGGGATGAGCAGTTCTTC	CSAGPGDEQFF
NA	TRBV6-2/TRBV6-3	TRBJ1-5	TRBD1	TGTGCCAGCAGTTACGACCTCACAGGGGGGGATCAGCCCCAGCATTTT	CASSYDLTGGDQPQHF
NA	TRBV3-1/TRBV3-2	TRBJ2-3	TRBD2	TGTGCCAGCAGCCAAGCGGGAGGGCCTAGCACAGATACGCAGTATTTT	CASSQAGGPSTDTQYF
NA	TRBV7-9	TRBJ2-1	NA	TGTGCCAGCAGGACAGGCAGGGTGGGTCTTAATGAGCAGTTCTTC	CASRTGRVGLNEQFF
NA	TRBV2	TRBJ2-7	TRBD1	TGTGCCACCTCCCGACAGGGGTTGTACGAGCAGTACTTC	CATSRQGLYEQYF
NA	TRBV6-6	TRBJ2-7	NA	TGTGCCAGCAGTTACGAGAGCTACGAGCAGTACTTC	CASSYESYEQYF